Presented here are 21 T cell receptor beta chains from one specimen sequenced in a study of control samples from healthy donors and cancer patients. The assay was immunoSEQ multiplex PCR, and TCRdb's table has in-frame clones only and misses some. The sample holds tens of thousands of clones; 70% are singletons and the top ten take roughly 18%. The specimen was formalin-fixed, paraffin-embedded tissue. Every receptor here comes from a male donor with melanoma.

The J gene is TRBJ2-4, the V gene TRBV7-9, with TRBD1 matching 7 bases. Per germline, CDR1 SEHNR and CDR2 FQNEAQ (reference sequence). This CDR3 has 15 amino acids. Losses at the gene ends were 2 bases for V and 7 bases for J; bases not matched to a gene: 8. This chain's CDR3 is CASSLYETGKNIQYF. For the CDR3, the DNA is TGTGCCAGCAGCTTATACGAGACAGGGAAGAACATTCAGTACTTC.

The chain links TRBV6-6 to TRBJ2-1; the match to TRBD2 covers 14 bases. The CDR3 totals 18 residues. The J segment lost 4 bases and the V segment lost 5 bases, leaving 10 bases of the junction unmatched. CDR1 is MNHNY and CDR2 is SVGAGI in the germline V gene (reference sequence). The CDR3 DNA reads as TGTGCCAGCAGTCCCCTTGGGACTAGCGGGAGTAATTACAATGAGCAGTTCTTC. Its translation is CASSPLGTSGSNYNEQFF.

This clone was observed once. The chain carries TRBV6-4 and TRBJ2-7; 9 bases fit TRBD1. Trimming removed 3 bases from V and 1 base from J; junction bases left unmatched: 7. CDR3 size: 16 residues. Germline CDR1 reads MRHNA; CDR2 reads SNTAGT. CDR3 sequence (DNA): TGTGCCAGCAGTGAGTATGGTGGGACAGGGTCCTACGAGCAGTACTTC. This translates into CASSEYGGTGSYEQYF.

The chain has TRBV19 and TRBJ1-1, with a weak D call TRBD1 (6 bases). The ends were cut back, 7 bases at V and 4 bases at J, with 16 bases in the middle. This CDR3 is built from 14 residues. CDR1 and CDR2 (germline): LNHDA, SQIVND (reference sequence). CDR3 residues: CASTMGGAPTEAFF. The CDR3, as DNA: TGTGCCAGTACCATGGGGGGGGCGCCCACTGAAGCTTTCTTT.

This rearrangement joins TRBV5-6 to TRBJ2-7; the D is unclear. Germline assignment: CDR1 SGHDT and CDR2 YYEEEE. The CDR3 length is 15 residues. V lost 2 bases, J lost 0 bases, and 12 bases lay in between. The CDR3 here is CASSFYQLFSYEQYF. In DNA form, the CDR3 reads TGTGCCAGCAGCTTCTACCAACTCTTCTCCTACGAGCAGTACTTC. Supplemented by reference TRBV5-6 and TRBJ2-7, the full variable domain reads DAGVTQSPTHLIKTRGQQVTLRCSPKSGHDTVSWYQQALGQGPQFIFQYYEEEERQRGNFPDRFSGHQFPNYSSELNVNALLLGDSALYLCASSFYQLFSYEQYFGPGTRLTVT.

In regard to this clone: The germline gene is not matched at one end of the junction; a read error may be the cause. The same CDR3 arises from other DNA sequences in this sample as well. The V gene is TRBV6-2 or TRBV6-3, the J gene TRBJ2-7; D remains ambiguous. The length of the CDR3 is 14 residues. CDR1 and CDR2 (germline): MNHEY, SVGEGT. The CDR3 here is CASSFLGPKYEQYF. The DNA of the CDR3 is TGTGCCAGTAGTTTCCTGGGTCCTAAATACGAGCAGTACTTC.

This sequence joins TRBV11-2 and TRBJ2-7; TRBD2 matches 7 bases. The junction had 6 bases not matched to a gene; V was cut back by 5 bases and J by 2 bases. The CDR3 totals 14 residues. CDR1 SGHAT and CDR2 FQNNGV come from the germline V gene. The chain's CDR3 is CASSRDYQTYEQYF. The CDR3 DNA follows: TGTGCCAGCAGCCGGGACTACCAAACCTACGAGCAGTACTTC.

The chain has TRBV30 and TRBJ2-5; D is perhaps TRBD1 (7 bases). The CDR3 extends over 14 amino acids. V lost 5 bases and J 3 bases, leaving 16 bases between the germline ends. Per the germline V gene, CDR1 is GTSNPN and CDR2 is SVGIG (reference sequence). CDR3 protein: CAWGGSGQKETQYF. CDR3 bases: TGTGCCTGGGGGGGGTCGGGACAGAAAGAGACCCAGTACTTC.

The rearrangement uses TRBV5-4 and TRBJ2-3; TRBD2 aligns across 10 bases. Germline CDR1 and CDR2: SGHNT and YYREEE (reference sequence). The junction had 6 bases not matched to a gene; V was cut back by 4 bases and J by 1 base. The CDR3 contains 16 residues. CDR3 sequence: CASSDRTSGGTDTQYF. The CDR3 DNA is TGTGCCAGCAGCGACCGCACTAGCGGGGGCACAGATACGCAGTATTTT.

The chain recombines TRBV2 with TRBJ1-1; possible D gene TRBD1, 6 bases. The germline V gene encodes CDR1 SNHLY and CDR2 FYNNEI. Between the trimmed V and J ends, which lost 8 bases and 2 bases, there was a span of 12 bases. This CDR3 is 13 amino acids long. CDR3 loop: CASLQGINTEAFF. The CDR3 region has the DNA TGTGCCAGCCTACAGGGCATCAACACTGAAGCTTTCTTT.

The chain has TRBV7-9 and TRBJ1-1; D remains ambiguous. The germline gives CDR1 SEHNR, CDR2 FQNEAQ (reference sequence). With 1 base removed from V and 11 bases from J, the gap between germline ends came to 17 bases. The CDR3 has 14 amino acids. CDR3 nucleotide sequence: TGTGCCAGCAGCTTAGAGAGTCAGCTTCGGGGTGCTTTCTTT. Amino acid sequence: CASSLESQLRGAFF.

V and J are TRBV28 and TRBJ2-2; 9 bases map to TRBD2. CDR1 is MDHEN and CDR2 is SYDVKM in the germline V gene. The junction had 3 bases not matched to a gene; V was cut back by 2 bases and J by 2 bases. The CDR3 sequence is 16 residues long. CDR3 loop: CASSLGGLANTGELFF. In DNA form, the CDR3 reads TGTGCCAGCAGTTTAGGGGGACTAGCAAACACCGGGGAGCTGTTTTTT. Complete variable domain (other parts from reference TRBV28 and TRBJ2-2): DVKVTQSSRYLVKRTGEKVFLECVQDMDHENMFWYRQDPGLGLRLIYFSYDVKMKEKGDIPEGYSVSREKKERFSLILESASTNQTSMYLCASSLGGLANTGELFFGEGSRLTVL.

This clone was counted at least ten times. This chain uses TRBV18 with TRBJ1-6; D perhaps matches TRBD1 (5 bases). The CDR3 loop spans 15 amino acids. From germline, CDR1 is KGHSH and CDR2 LQKENI. Trimming left V 3 bases short and J 5 bases short, with 11 bases between. Here the CDR3 reads CASSPGRADNSPLHF. DNA for the CDR3: TGTGCCAGCTCACCGGGCAGGGCCGATAATTCACCCCTCCACTTT.

This clone was counted a few times. V usage is TRBV27 and J usage is TRBJ1-6; TRBD1 is a possible D gene (6 bases). The length of the CDR3 is 16 residues. Germline values: CDR1 MNHEY, CDR2 SMNVEV (reference sequence). Trimming left V 3 bases short and J 9 bases short, with 18 bases between. The CDR3 reads CASSFYSAGAGSPLHF. The CDR3 nucleotides are TGTGCCAGCAGTTTTTACTCGGCAGGGGCGGGTTCACCCCTCCACTTT.

V usage is TRBV14 and J usage is TRBJ1-6; no clear D gene. Germline CDR1 reads SGHDN; CDR2 reads FVKESK. Trimming stripped 4 bases from V and 5 bases from J, with 12 bases between. CDR3 size: 15 residues. CDR3 sequence: CASSLIGVNNSPLHF. CDR3 nucleotides: TGTGCCAGCAGCCTAATTGGGGTCAATAATTCACCCCTCCACTTT. Variable domain in full (rest from reference TRBV14 and TRBJ1-6): EAGVTQFPSHSVIEKGQTVTLRCDPISGHDNLYWYRRVMGKEIKFLLHFVKESKQDESGMPNNRFLAERTGGTYSTLKVQPAELEDSGVYFCASSLIGVNNSPLHFGNGTRLTVT.

Note on this clone: A much larger clone lies one base from this, so it may be a read error. CDR3: CASNLMSTEAFF. The CDR3 DNA follows: TGTGCCAGCAACTTGATGTCCACTGAAGCTTTCTTT. V is TRBV11-2 and J is TRBJ1-1; D gene uncertain. Germline lookup yields CDR1 SGHAT and CDR2 FQNNGV. V was trimmed by 7 bases and J by 4 bases, leaving 10 bases between them. This CDR3 has 12 residues.

This sequence joins TRBV24-1 and TRBJ2-5; unclear D gene. With 5 bases removed from V and 1 base from J, the gap between germline ends came to 10 bases. Germline lookup yields CDR1 KGHDR and CDR2 SFDVKD. The CDR3 loop spans 14 amino acids. CDR3 residues: CATSAVNSQETQYF. The CDR3 DNA sequence: TGTGCCACCAGTGCGGTGAACAGCCAAGAGACCCAGTACTTC.

The chain employs TRBV2 and TRBJ2-4, with D perhaps TRBD1 or TRBD2 (5 bases each). CDR3 size: 15 residues. V was cut by 2 bases and J by 1 base, with 9 bases left in between. Germline CDR1 and CDR2: SNHLY and FYNNEI. The CDR3 sequence: CASSESWGAKNIQYF. CDR3 bases: TGTGCCAGCAGTGAAAGTTGGGGGGCCAAAAACATTCAGTACTTC.

The gene calls are TRBV27 and TRBJ2-3, with no clear D. Trimming shortened V by 0 bases and J by 4 bases, and 14 bases separated the two germline ends. CDR1 is MNHEY and CDR2 is SMNVEV in the germline V gene (reference sequence). CDR3 length: 16 amino acids. CDR3: CASSLSGLGFSDTQYF. The CDR3 DNA is TGTGCCAGCAGTTTATCGGGTTTGGGTTTTTCAGATACGCAGTATTTT.

This clone has just a few counts. The chain joins TRBV5-1 to TRBJ1-2, with D possibly TRBD1 on 6 matching bases. CDR3 size: 13 residues. Trimming took off 0 bases at V and 3 bases at J, with 6 bases between the two ends. The germline V gene encodes CDR1 SGHRS and CDR2 YFSETQ. The CDR3 protein is CASSLGGHYGYTF. In nucleotides, the CDR3 is TGCGCCAGCAGCTTGGGGGGGCACTATGGCTACACCTTC.

This chain uses TRBV6-5 with TRBJ1-2; TRBD1 agrees at 9 bases. This CDR3 contains 12 residues. The J segment lost 8 bases and the V segment lost 6 bases, leaving 4 bases of the junction unmatched. Germline CDR1 is MNHEY and CDR2 is SVGAGI. CDR3 amino acids: CASRMGQGGYTF. CDR3 DNA: TGTGCCAGCAGGATGGGACAGGGAGGCTACACCTTC.